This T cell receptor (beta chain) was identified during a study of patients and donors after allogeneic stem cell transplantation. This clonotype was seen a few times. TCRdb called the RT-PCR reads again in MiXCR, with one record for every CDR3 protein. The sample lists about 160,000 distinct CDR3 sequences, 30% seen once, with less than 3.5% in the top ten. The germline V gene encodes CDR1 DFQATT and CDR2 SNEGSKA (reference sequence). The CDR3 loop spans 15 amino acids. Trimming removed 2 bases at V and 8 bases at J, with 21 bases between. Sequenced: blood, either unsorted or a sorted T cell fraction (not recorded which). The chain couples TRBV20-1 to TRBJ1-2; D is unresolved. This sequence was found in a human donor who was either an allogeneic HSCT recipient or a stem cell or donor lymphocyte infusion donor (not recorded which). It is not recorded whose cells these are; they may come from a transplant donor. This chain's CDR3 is CSARLQTPLLLGYTF. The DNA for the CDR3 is TGCAGTGCTAGACTACAGACACCCTTACTCCTCGGCTACACCTTC.